Included here is one T cell receptor (beta chain) sequence, with context. The antigen remains unidentified. Produced via immunoSEQ multiplex PCR; TCRdb's table is partial and in-frame only. The sample comprises under 7,000 clones, 25% to 30% of which are singletons, and roughly 9.8% rests with the top ten. As to treatment: randomized to nivolumab then ipilimumab (arm A) or the reverse (arm B). The data originate from a study of sequential checkpoint blockade in melanoma. Study information: About two dozen patients had tumor biopsies before treatment and at week 13.

Regarding the study as a whole: For nivolumab-first patients, baseline tumor clonality was associated with response. Rising tumor T-cell fraction and clonality meant about 30 times likelier benefit.

Per the germline V gene, CDR1 is SGHRS and CDR2 is YFSETQ. This CDR3 spans 19 amino acids. V lost 0 bases, J lost 1 base, and 22 bases lay in between. The chain has TRBV5-1 and TRBJ1-1; perhaps TRBD1 as D (5 bases). Material: tumor tissue (inferred from file names), obtained from a patient given nivolumab and ipilimumab in sequence. The clonotype was recovered from a human donor with melanoma. The CDR3 coding sequence is TGCGCCAGCAGCTTGGCCTTGGGTTCTGACTGGACAAGGAACACTGAAGCTTTCTTT. Encoded protein: CASSLALGSDWTRNTEAFF. Full variable domain (missing parts from reference TRBV5-1 and TRBJ1-1): KAGVTQTPRYLIKTRGQQVTLSCSPISGHRSVSWYQQTPGQGLQFLFEYFSETQRNKGNFPGRFSGRQFSNSRSEMNVSTLELGDSALYLCASSLALGSDWTRNTEAFFGQGTRLTVV.